This entry is about one T cell receptor (beta chain). The data were obtained in a study of shared clonotypes between healthy human individuals. Terminally differentiated effector memory CD45RA+ cells were excluded from the naive CD8 cells, which were CD45RO-negative and positively selected for CCR7. Between the trimmed V and J ends, which lost 1 base and 4 bases, there was a span of 14 bases. Per germline, CDR1 SGHTS and CDR2 YDEGEE. This CDR3 region has 15 residues. Sequencing used immunoSEQ multiplex PCR; TCRdb keeps in-frame clones, though not all of them. The table records some 2.1 million clones, approximately 92% of them present only once.

The V call is TRBV5-8, the J call TRBJ1-1; D is uncertain. Sequencing was done on a sample of naive CD8+ T cells from PBMCs. This clonotype originated in a man aged 18 to 29 in good health. Some clones in this sample may be carry-over from other donors' samples. The chain's CDR3 is CASSLKEKPSTEAFF. The DNA of the CDR3 is TGTGCCAGCAGCTTGAAGGAGAAACCGAGCACTGAAGCTTTCTTT.